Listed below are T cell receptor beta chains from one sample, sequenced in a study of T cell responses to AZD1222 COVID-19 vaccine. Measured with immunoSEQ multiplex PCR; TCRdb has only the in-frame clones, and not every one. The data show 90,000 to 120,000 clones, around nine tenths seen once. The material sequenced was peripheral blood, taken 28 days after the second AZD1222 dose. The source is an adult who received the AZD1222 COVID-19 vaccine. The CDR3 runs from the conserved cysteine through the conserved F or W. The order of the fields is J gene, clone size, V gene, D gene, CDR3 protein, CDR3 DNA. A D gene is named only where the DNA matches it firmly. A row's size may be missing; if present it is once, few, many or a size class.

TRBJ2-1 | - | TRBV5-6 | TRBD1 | CASSGGQRPPNEQFF | TGTGCCAGCAGCGGGGGACAGCGGCCGCCCAATGAGCAGTTCTTC
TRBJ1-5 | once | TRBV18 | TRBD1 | CASSLIQGQDSQPQHF | TGTGCCAGCTCACTTATACAGGGACAGGACTCTCAGCCCCAGCATTTT
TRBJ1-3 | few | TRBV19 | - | CASSIRGRGNTIYF | TGTGCCAGTAGTATCCGGGGTCGTGGAAACACCATATATTTT
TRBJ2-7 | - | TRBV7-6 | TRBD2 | CASSPLAGAYEQYF | TGTGCCAGCAGCCCACTAGCGGGAGCCTACGAGCAGTACTTC
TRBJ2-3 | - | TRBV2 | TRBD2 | CASSYGTSGADTQYF | TGTGCCAGCAGTTATGGGACTAGCGGCGCAGATACGCAGTATTTT
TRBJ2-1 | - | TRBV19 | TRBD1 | CASSPTGTGSYNEQFF | TGTGCCAGTAGCCCAACCGGGACAGGGTCCTACAATGAGCAGTTCTTC
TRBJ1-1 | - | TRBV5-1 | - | CASSFARGENTEAFF | TGCGCCAGCAGCTTCGCCCGGGGGGAGAACACTGAAGCTTTCTTT
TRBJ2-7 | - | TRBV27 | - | CASSYNSRSPYEQYF | TGTGCCAGCAGTTATAACTCCAGATCCCCCTACGAGCAGTACTTC
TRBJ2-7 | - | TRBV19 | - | CASSMVGFEQYF | TGTGCCAGTAGTATGGTCGGATTCGAGCAGTACTTC
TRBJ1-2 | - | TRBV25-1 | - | CASSVGALNYGYTF | TGTGCCAGCAGTGTGGGGGCGCTTAACTATGGCTACACCTTC
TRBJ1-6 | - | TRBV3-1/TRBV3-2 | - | CASSHRDSYNSPLHF | TGTGCCAGCAGCCACCGGGACTCCTATAATTCACCCCTCCACTTT
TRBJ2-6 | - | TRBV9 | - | CASSVEWVQVPPGANVLTF | TGTGCCAGCAGCGTTGAGTGGGTACAGGTCCCACCTGGGGCCAACGTCCTGACTTTC
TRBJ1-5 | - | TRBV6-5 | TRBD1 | CASSYSSGQGRPQHF | TGTGCCAGCAGTTACTCGAGCGGACAGGGGAGGCCCCAGCATTTT
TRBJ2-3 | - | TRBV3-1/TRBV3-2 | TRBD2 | CASSQDPNGGASDTQYF | TGTGCCAGCAGCCAAGATCCGAACGGGGGGGCGTCGGATACGCAGTATTTT
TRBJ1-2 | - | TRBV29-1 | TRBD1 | CSGETGDGDYGYTF | TGCAGCGGAGAGACAGGGGATGGGGACTATGGCTACACCTTC
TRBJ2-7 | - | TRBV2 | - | CASSEGPPPYEQYF | TGTGCCAGCAGCGAAGGGCCTCCTCCCTACGAGCAGTACTTC
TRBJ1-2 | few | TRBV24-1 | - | CATSEGFGGNYGYTF | TGTGCCACCAGTGAGGGTTTTGGGGGAAACTATGGCTACACCTTC
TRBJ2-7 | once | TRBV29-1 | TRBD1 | CSVLGQVDEQYF | TGCAGCGTGCTGGGACAGGTAGACGAGCAGTACTTC
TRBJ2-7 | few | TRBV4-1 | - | CASSQVGVLPYEQYF | TGCGCCAGCAGCCAAGTAGGGGTCCTTCCCTACGAGCAGTACTTC
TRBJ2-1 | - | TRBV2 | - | CASSAQRSYNEQFF | TGTGCCAGCAGCGCGCAGCGGTCCTACAATGAGCAGTTCTTC
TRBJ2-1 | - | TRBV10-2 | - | CASMGVSYNEQFF | TGCGCCAGCATGGGGGTTTCCTACAATGAGCAGTTCTTC
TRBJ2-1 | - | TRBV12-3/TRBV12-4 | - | CASSSRGIQGKFF | TGTGCCAGCAGTTCGCGGGGTATTCAAGGCAAGTTCTTC
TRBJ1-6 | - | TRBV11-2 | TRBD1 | CASSLEAGGENSPLHF | TGTGCCAGCAGCTTAGAGGCAGGGGGAGAGAATTCACCCCTCCACTTT
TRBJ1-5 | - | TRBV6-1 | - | CASSDNYQPQHF | TGTGCCAGCAGTGACAACTATCAGCCCCAGCATTTT
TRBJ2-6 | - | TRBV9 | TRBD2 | CASSVRLAGGPAVSGANVLTF | TGTGCCAGCAGCGTCCGACTAGCGGGAGGGCCAGCGGTCTCTGGGGCCAACGTCCTGACTTTC
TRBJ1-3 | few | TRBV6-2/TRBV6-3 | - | CASSTRWGSGNTIYF | TGTGCCAGCAGTACCCGTTGGGGCTCTGGAAACACCATATATTTT
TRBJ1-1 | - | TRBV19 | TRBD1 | CASSTARRGLGNTEAFF | TGTGCCAGTAGCACGGCTAGGAGGGGGCTCGGGAACACTGAAGCTTTCTTT
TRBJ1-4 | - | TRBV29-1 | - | CSVESGGEKLFF | TGCAGCGTTGAGTCAGGTGGTGAAAAACTGTTTTTT
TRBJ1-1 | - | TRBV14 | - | CASSHIWASENTEAFF | TGTGCCAGCAGCCATATCTGGGCGTCGGAGAACACTGAAGCTTTCTTT
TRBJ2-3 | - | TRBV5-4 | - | CASSLASSTDTQYF | TGTGCCAGCAGCTTGGCCAGCAGCACAGATACGCAGTATTTT
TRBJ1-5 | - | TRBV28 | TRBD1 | CASSLFRTGRSNQPQHF | TGTGCCAGCAGTTTATTCCGGACAGGACGTAGCAATCAGCCCCAGCATTTT
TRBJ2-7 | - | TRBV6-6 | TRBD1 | CASSAYDRGSHEQYF | TGTGCCAGCAGCGCATACGACAGGGGGAGCCACGAGCAGTACTTC
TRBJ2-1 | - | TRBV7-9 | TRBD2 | CASSSPTSGRYNEQFF | TGTGCCAGCAGCTCTCCGACTAGCGGGAGATACAATGAGCAGTTCTTC
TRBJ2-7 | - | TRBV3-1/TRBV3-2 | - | CASSQGIAGDGHEQYF | TGTGCCAGCAGCCAAGGAATTGCAGGGGACGGCCACGAGCAGTACTTC
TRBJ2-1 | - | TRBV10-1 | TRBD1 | CASSVDRDDNEQFF | TGCGCCAGCAGTGTGGACAGGGATGACAATGAGCAGTTCTTC
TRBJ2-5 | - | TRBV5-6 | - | CASSLSHGQETQYF | TGTGCCAGCAGCTTGTCCCACGGGCAAGAGACCCAGTACTTC
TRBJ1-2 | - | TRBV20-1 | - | CSGGGYTF | TGCAGTGGTGGGGGCTACACCTTC
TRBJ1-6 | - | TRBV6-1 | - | CASSERWDSYNSPLHF | TGTGCCAGCAGTGAAAGGTGGGACTCCTATAATTCACCCCTCCACTTT
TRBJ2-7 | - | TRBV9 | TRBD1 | CASSPLTGDSYEQYF | TGTGCCAGCAGCCCCTTGACAGGGGACTCCTACGAGCAGTACTTC
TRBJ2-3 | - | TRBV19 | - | CASSISALTDTQYF | TGTGCCAGTAGTATTTCTGCCCTTACAGATACGCAGTATTTT
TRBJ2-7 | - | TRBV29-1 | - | CSVASSTNEQYF | TGCAGCGTTGCGTCGTCCACGAACGAGCAGTACTTC
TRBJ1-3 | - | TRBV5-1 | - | CASREPGTGNTIYF | TGCGCCAGCAGGGAGCCCGGGACAGGAAACACCATATATTTT
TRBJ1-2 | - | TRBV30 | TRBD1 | CAWSPGGDGYTF | TGTGCCTGGAGTCCAGGGGGGGATGGCTACACCTTC
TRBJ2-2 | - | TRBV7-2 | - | CASRGLQGYTGELFF | TGTGCCAGTAGAGGGCTGCAGGGGTACACCGGGGAGCTGTTTTTT
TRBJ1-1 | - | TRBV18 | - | CASSPLGQGMNTEAFF | TGTGCCAGCTCACCACTAGGGCAGGGGATGAACACTGAAGCTTTCTTT
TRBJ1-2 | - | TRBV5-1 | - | CASSLEGERDYGYTF | TGCGCCAGCAGCTTGGAGGGGGAGAGGGACTATGGCTACACCTTC
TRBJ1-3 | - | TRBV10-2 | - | CASSRVGQWGRNTIYF | TGCGCCAGCAGCCGAGTCGGACAGTGGGGAAGAAACACCATATATTTT
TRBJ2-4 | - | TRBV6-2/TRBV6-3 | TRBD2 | CASSYSAGETHAAKNIQYF | TGTGCCAGCAGTTACTCTGCGGGAGAAACCCATGCAGCCAAAAACATTCAGTACTTC
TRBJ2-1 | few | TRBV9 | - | CASSVDQGRNEQFF | TGTGCCAGCAGCGTAGATCAGGGGCGAAATGAGCAGTTCTTC
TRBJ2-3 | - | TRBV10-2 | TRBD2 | CASTMGLAGGGTDTQYF | TGCGCCAGCACTATGGGACTAGCGGGGGGGGGCACAGATACGCAGTATTTT
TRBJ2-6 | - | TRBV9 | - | CASSGYRDGANVLTF | TGTGCCAGCAGCGGCTACAGGGACGGGGCCAACGTCCTGACTTTC
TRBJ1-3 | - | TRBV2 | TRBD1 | CASRTGQAFWALGGNTIYF | TGTGCCAGCAGGACTGGACAGGCGTTTTGGGCTCTGGGTGGAAACACCATATATTTT
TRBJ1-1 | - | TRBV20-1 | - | CYASKNTEAFF | TGTTACGCATCCAAGAACACTGAAGCTTTCTTT
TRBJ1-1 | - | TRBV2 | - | CASKKRTANTEAFF | TGTGCCAGCAAGAAGAGGACGGCTAACACTGAAGCTTTCTTT
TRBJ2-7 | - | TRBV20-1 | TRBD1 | CSASGTGTGRRYEQYF | TGCAGTGCTAGTGGGACCGGGACAGGGCGTAGGTACGAGCAGTACTTC